Listed below are T cell receptor beta chains from one sample, sequenced in a study of CD8+CD57+ T cells in acquired aplastic anemia. From the reads, TCRdb called clonotypes with MiXCR, one entry per CDR3 protein. The sample consists of roughly 130,000 distinct CDR3 sequences, about 46% of them appearing once. Sample: sorted CD4+, CD8+, or CD8+CD57+ T cells (not recorded which) from PBMCs. The receptors were sampled from a human donor in good health, serving as a control. The CDR3 runs from the conserved cysteine through the conserved F or W. The D gene is left open where the match is weak. Size values are once, few and many counts, or a class for expanded clones, and some rows have none.

j_call	d_call	clone_size	v_call	cdr3_aa	cdr3_nt
TRBJ1-2	.	.	TRBV7-9	CASSMTDGYTF	TGTGCCAGCAGTATGACAGATGGCTACACCTTC
TRBJ2-2	.	few	TRBV11-2	CASSLGRTIAYSGELFF	TGTGCCAGCAGCTTAGGACGGACCATCGCTTACAGCGGGGAGCTGTTTTTT
TRBJ2-5	TRBD1	many	TRBV6-4	CASSTPERDRLYQETQYF	TGTGCCAGCTCCACCCCAGAGAGGGACAGACTGTACCAAGAGACCCAGTACTTC
TRBJ1-2	.	many	TRBV5-6	CASSLLGSGYGYTF	TGTGCCAGCAGCTTGCTGGGGAGTGGCTATGGCTACACCTTC
TRBJ2-7	TRBD2	once	TRBV10-3	CAISRLAGAIYEQYF	TGTGCCATCAGTAGACTAGCGGGAGCAATCTACGAGCAGTACTTC
TRBJ1-2	TRBD1	many	TRBV3-1	CASSQNRGGYGYTF	TGTGCCAGCAGCCAAAACAGGGGCGGCTATGGCTACACCTTC
TRBJ2-6	.	few	TRBV18	CASSPWTGLVGANVLTF	TGTGCCAGCTCACCGTGGACCGGCCTGGTGGGGGCCAACGTCCTGACTTTC
TRBJ1-4	.	once	TRBV10-3	CASRSTGGQILF	TGTGCCAGCAGATCCACGGGAGGACAGATACTTTTT
TRBJ1-6	.	few	TRBV15	CATSRSPDSPLHF	TGTGCCACCAGCAGATCCCCGGATTCACCCCTCCACTTT
TRBJ2-5	.	.	TRBV11-2	CASSIYLCSADLGAGTQYF	.
TRBJ1-2	TRBD1	.	TRBV29-1	CSVEVGGGYTF	TGCAGCGTTGAGGTAGGGGGCGGCTACACCTTC
TRBJ2-7	TRBD2	.	TRBV11-2	CASSPGGASGGRSYEQYF	TGTGCCAGCAGCCCAGGGGGTGCTAGCGGGGGGCGCTCCTACGAGCAGTACTTC
TRBJ2-3	TRBD2	.	TRBV10-3	CAIRMLAGNTDTQYF	TGTGCCATCAGGATGCTAGCGGGGAACACAGATACGCAGTATTTT
TRBJ2-3	TRBD2	once	TRBV6-1	CASSTGGVGDTQYF	TGTGCCAGCTCCACGGGGGGGGTGGGAGATACGCAGTATTTT
TRBJ2-4	.	many	TRBV19	CASSTGEVKNIQYF	TGTGCCAGTAGCACAGGGGAGGTCAAAAACATTCAGTACTTC
TRBJ2-7	.	few	TRBV10-3	CAIRELDKPYEQYF	TGTGCCATCAGGGAGCTGGACAAGCCCTACGAGCAGTACTTC
TRBJ2-7	.	.	TRBV2	CASSHPGLTYEQYF	TGTGCCAGCAGTCACCCGGGCCTTACCTACGAGCAGTACTTC
TRBJ2-5	.	.	TRBV7-9	CASSFSTDSSKETQYF	TGTGCCAGCAGCTTCTCCACCGACAGTTCGAAAGAGACCCAGTACTTC
TRBJ2-3	.	few	TRBV29-1	CSGGGDTQYF	TGCAGCGGGGGTGGCGATACGCAGTATTTT
TRBJ1-1	.	medium-sized	TRBV29-1	CSAYQGTEAFF	TGCAGCGCGTATCAGGGAACTGAAGCTTTCTTT
TRBJ2-3	.	.	TRBV24-1	CATSGGTADTQYF	TGTGCCACCAGTGGCGGGACAGCAGATACGCAGTATTTT
TRBJ1-5	TRBD1	.	TRBV12-3/TRBV12-4	CASNGQGNQPQHF	TGTGCCAGCAATGGACAGGGGAATCAGCCCCAGCATTTT
TRBJ2-7	.	.	TRBV24-1	CATSEGPRDEQCF	TGTGCCACCAGTGAGGGTCCGAGGGACGAGCAGTGCTTC
TRBJ2-5	.	.	TRBV11-3	CASSTFLPGVPQETQYF	TGTGCCAGCAGCACTTTTTTACCGGGGGTCCCCCAAGAGACCCAGTACTTC
TRBJ1-1	.	.	TRBV10-3	CAISADGLMNTEAFF	TGTGCCATCAGTGCCGACGGTCTGATGAACACTGAAGCTTTCTTT
TRBJ2-5	TRBD2	.	TRBV20-1	CSARDRLAGARETQYF	TGCAGTGCTAGGGATAGGCTAGCGGGGGCCAGAGAGACCCAGTACTTC
TRBJ2-3	TRBD2	.	TRBV29-1	CSEGTSGGTDTQYF	TGCAGCGAGGGGACTAGCGGGGGGACAGATACGCAGTATTTT
TRBJ2-7	.	.	TRBV2	CASTGAIVSYEQYF	TGTGCCAGCACGGGGGCTATTGTCTCCTACGAGCAGTACTTC
TRBJ2-1	TRBD2	many	TRBV5-4	CASSWGTSGRYNEQFF	TGTGCCAGCAGCTGGGGGACTAGCGGGAGGTACAATGAGCAGTTCTTC
TRBJ1-2	.	few	TRBV29-1	CSVEDYTANYGYTF	TGCAGCGTTGAAGACTACACAGCTAACTATGGCTACACCTTC
TRBJ2-7	.	once	TRBV29-1	CSVEAEDSNYEQYF	TGCAGCGTTGAAGCCGAGGACAGCAACTACGAGCAGTACTTC
TRBJ1-2	.	.	TRBV10-3	CAISEFPEGYGYTF	TGTGCCATCAGTGAATTTCCCGAGGGGTATGGCTACACCTTC
TRBJ2-7	.	.	TRBV7-3	CASSEDSRQYF	TGTGCCAGCAGCGAAGACAGTCGGCAGTACTTC
TRBJ2-6	.	many	TRBV6-1	CASSHGVSRANVLTF	TGTGCCAGCAGTCACGGCGTTTCTAGGGCCAACGTCCTGACTTTC
TRBJ2-7	.	many	TRBV4-3	CASSQVVGIEQYF	TGCGCCAGCAGCCAAGTGGTTGGGATCGAGCAGTACTTC
TRBJ1-1	.	.	TRBV7-9	CASSLGRQAGEAFF	TGTGCCAGCAGCTTAGGTCGACAGGCGGGTGAAGCTTTCTTT
TRBJ2-1	TRBD2	.	TRBV3-1	CASSRLAGGANEQSF	TGTGCCAGCAGCCGACTAGCGGGGGGGGCAAATGAGCAGTCCTTC
TRBJ1-3	TRBD1	many	TRBV4-3	CASSQDTGVRNTIYF	TGCGCCAGCAGCCAAGATACAGGGGTCAGGAACACCATATATTTT
TRBJ1-6	.	many	TRBV6-5	CASSYSSSDRRGSYNSPLHF	TGTGCCAGCAGTTACTCGTCCTCCGACAGGCGGGGGTCCTATAATTCACCCCTCCACTTT
TRBJ2-5	TRBD1	.	TRBV19	CASSMTGNQETQYF	TGTGCCAGTAGTATGACAGGGAATCAAGAGACCCAGTACTTC
TRBJ1-2	.	many	TRBV19	CASWGGDYGYTF	TGTGCCAGCTGGGGGGGCGACTATGGCTACACCTTC
TRBJ1-2	.	.	TRBV2	CASRDQGDGYTF	TGTGCCAGCAGAGACCAGGGAGACGGCTACACCTTC
TRBJ2-1	TRBD2	once	TRBV2	CASKGLAEAWGTNEQFF	TGTGCCAGCAAGGGACTAGCAGAGGCCTGGGGTACGAATGAGCAGTTCTTC
TRBJ1-6	TRBD1	medium-sized	TRBV2	CATTGTVNSPLHF	TGTGCCACCACCGGGACAGTAAATTCACCCCTCCACTTT
TRBJ1-2	.	.	TRBV20-1	CSARAAADYGYTF	TGCAGTGCTCGGGCAGCTGCTGACTATGGCTACACCTTC
TRBJ2-3	.	once	TRBV15	CATSVGKVLTGTTDTQYF	TGTGCCACCAGCGTTGGAAAGGTACTAACGGGGACCACAGATACGCAGTATTTT
TRBJ1-1	.	.	TRBV15	CATSSALHTNTEAFF	TGTGCCACCAGCAGCGCCCTACACACGAACACTGAAGCTTTCTTT
TRBJ2-1	TRBD2	many	TRBV19	CASSGLAGGPPGSYNEQFF	TGTGCCAGTAGCGGACTAGCGGGGGGGCCCCCAGGCTCCTACAATGAGCAGTTCTTC
TRBJ2-7	.	.	TRBV19	CASSIASGYEQYF	TGTGCCAGTAGTATCGCGAGCGGGTACGAGCAGTACTTC
TRBJ1-1	.	.	TRBV25-1	CASSAPGLGTEAFF	TGTGCCAGCAGTGCTCCGGGACTCGGCACTGAAGCTTTCTTT
TRBJ2-3	.	many	TRBV29-1	CSAEKGDTTDTQYF	TGCAGCGCAGAAAAAGGGGACACCACAGATACGCAGTATTTT
TRBJ1-6	TRBD1	few	TRBV5-1	CASSLTGTGENSPLHF	TGCGCCAGCAGCTTGACCGGGACAGGGGAAAATTCACCCCTCCACTTT
TRBJ2-7	.	.	TRBV7-9	CASSAGINEQYF	TGTGCCAGCAGCGCGGGGATCAACGAGCAGTACTTC
TRBJ1-2	TRBD1	.	TRBV7-2	CASSWRDRGNYGYTF	TGTGCCAGCAGCTGGCGGGACAGGGGTAACTATGGCTACACCTTC
TRBJ2-1	.	.	TRBV25-1	CASRAVNEQFF	TGTGCCAGCAGAGCCGTGAATGAGCAGTTCTTC
TRBJ2-3	.	many	TRBV7-2	CASSLAFGGRAQYF	TGTGCCAGCAGCTTAGCGTTTGGGGGCCGCGCGCAGTATTTT
TRBJ1-1	.	.	TRBV24-1	CATSDSVSTGTEAFF	TGTGCCACCAGTGATTCCGTCTCGACAGGAACCGAAGCTTTCTTT
TRBJ2-7	.	many	TRBV7-2	CASSTTTGGSYEQYF	TGTGCCAGCAGCACCACAACTGGGGGGAGCTACGAGCAGTACTTC
TRBJ2-5	.	many	TRBV7-2	CASSYYSSGETQYF	TGTGCCAGCAGCTACTATTCTAGTGGCGAGACCCAGTACTTC